The clone carrying this TCR beta chain was counted ten times or more. Its antigen is currently unknown. These data are taken from a study of human T cells and chemical hapten exposure. Whole-study results and caveats: TCRs above 1 in 1000 frequency stayed constant with DPC sensitization.

Trimming took off 5 bases at V and 7 bases at J, with 10 bases between the two ends. The CDR3 has 12 amino acids. CDR1 is SGHRS and CDR2 is YFSETQ in the germline V gene. The study used a library that attached unique molecular identifiers to individual cDNA molecules. Original data processing: Counting gave a median of around 100,000 TCRs per sample, with values ranging from about 23,224 to 690,600. TCRdb ran MiXCR on the RACE reads and lists one entry per CDR3 protein. TCRdb, rather than the study authors, made the V and J calls. The top ten hold approximately 2.8% of the sample, which has some 90,000 distinct CDR3 sequences, roughly 8% seen once. Stated time point: healthy volunteer bleed at 2 weeks. The starting material, unfractionated whole blood, was used for total RNA extraction.

The source is a female donor in good health. Some clones in this sample may be carry-over from other donors' samples. The genes are TRBV5-1 and TRBJ2-1; D ambiguous. The sequencing sample was made of whole blood. CDR3 in amino acids: CASREPENEQFF. In DNA, the CDR3 is TGCGCCAGCAGGGAGCCCGAAAATGAGCAGTTCTTC.